Presented here are 27 T cell receptor beta chains from one specimen sequenced in a study of blood T cell repertoires in COVID-19. Measured with immunoSEQ multiplex PCR; TCRdb has only the in-frame clones, and not every one. The sample consists of hundreds of thousands of clones, 70% to 90% of them appearing once. The material sequenced was peripheral blood. Receptor source: a woman in her 30s with COVID-19, enrolled during active disease.

CDR3 sequence (DNA): TGTGCCAGCAGTTTATCGGGGAGGGGCTACGAGCAGTACGTC. Residues: CASSLSGRGYEQYV. This chain uses TRBV27 with TRBJ2-7, with 7 bases identical to TRBD2. The CDR3 runs to 14 residues. The junction had 2 bases not matched to a gene; V was cut back by 0 bases and J by 3 bases. Germline V lookup: CDR1 MNHEY, CDR2 SMNVEV (reference sequence).

DNA of the CDR3: TGTGCCACCAGTGATTTTACGGGGGACGGGACCCAGTACTTC. Encoded protein: CATSDFTGDGTQYF. The V call is TRBV24-1, the J call TRBJ2-5; possibly TRBD2 for D (6 bases). This CDR3 comprises 14 residues. V was cut by 1 base and J by 7 bases, with 12 bases left in between. Germline V gene sequence: CDR1 KGHDR, CDR2 SFDVKD.

V usage is TRBV2 and J usage is TRBJ1-1, with TRBD1 matching 8 bases. Germline loops: CDR1 SNHLY, CDR2 FYNNEI. This CDR3 region has 16 residues. J gave up 0 bases and V 8 bases, and 11 bases lay outside the gene matches. The CDR3 sequence is CASWGLDRVMNTEAFF. For the CDR3, the DNA is TGTGCCAGCTGGGGTTTGGACAGGGTAATGAACACTGAAGCTTTCTTT.

The rearrangement uses TRBV9 and TRBJ2-3; D gene ambiguous. The V end lost 0 bases, the J end lost 0 bases, and 5 bases lay between the germline ends. Germline V gives CDR1 SGDLS, CDR2 YYNGEE. This CDR3 contains 14 residues. The CDR3 protein is CASSVDASTDTQYF. In nucleotides, the CDR3 is TGTGCCAGCAGCGTAGATGCGAGCACAGATACGCAGTATTTT.

The V call is TRBV7-8, the J call TRBJ2-5; no firm D call. The V end lost 0 bases, the J end lost 5 bases, and 7 bases lay between the germline ends. The CDR3 has 13 residues. Germline V gene lookup returns CDR1 SGHVS and CDR2 FQNEAQ. CDR3 sequence reads: CASSLAVVETQYF. The DNA for the CDR3 is TGTGCCAGCAGCTTAGCTGTCGTGGAGACCCAGTACTTC.

The chain couples TRBV6-5 to TRBJ1-5; D gene unclear. Germline V gene sequence: CDR1 MNHEY, CDR2 SVGAGI. V gave up 5 bases and J gave up 6 bases, with 17 bases separating them. The CDR3 totals 15 residues. The CDR3 nucleotides are TGTGCCAGCAGTACCCCATCTTTCGGCGGTCAGCCCCAGCATTTT. It is translated as CASSTPSFGGQPQHF.

The chain links TRBV6-4 to TRBJ2-5; possible D gene TRBD2, 5 bases. The CDR3 consists of 15 residues. Per germline, CDR1 MRHNA and CDR2 SNTAGT. The V end was cut by 6 bases, the J end by 8 bases, with 22 bases between. CDR3: CASRKNGELGDTQYF. CDR3 bases: TGTGCCAGCAGGAAGAACGGGGAGCTCGGGGATACCCAGTACTTC.

Only one count was recorded for this clone. This chain links TRBV6-2 or TRBV6-3 with TRBJ2-2; a weak D match, TRBD1 (6 bases). The CDR3 sequence is 12 residues long. The V end lost 2 bases, the J end lost 13 bases, and 11 bases lay between the germline ends. Germline CDR1 MNHEY, CDR2 SVGEGT. CDR3 residues: CASSYAGVRLFF. The CDR3 DNA follows: TGTGCCAGCAGTTACGCAGGGGTACGGCTGTTTTTT.

V and J are TRBV18 and TRBJ1-1; 7 nucleotides agree with TRBD1. The CDR3 spans 16 residues. Germline V lookup: CDR1 KGHSH, CDR2 LQKENI. The J segment lost 1 base and the V segment lost 6 bases, leaving 11 bases of the junction unmatched. The CDR3 DNA follows: TGTGCCAGCTCGCGGACATCCGGGACAGCGAACACTGAAGCTTTCTTT. Translation gives CASSRTSGTANTEAFF.

In its sample, this clone was seen a few times. The chain has TRBV2 and TRBJ2-3; 8 bases match TRBD2. The CDR3 covers 15 residues. V was pared by 6 bases and J by 4 bases, with 9 bases of the junction left unmatched. CDR1 is SNHLY and CDR2 is FYNNEI in the germline V gene. CDR3 bases: TGTGCCAGCAGAAAAGCCCGGGGGGGGGCAGATACGCAGTATTTT. Protein product: CASRKARGGADTQYF.

The rearrangement uses TRBV15 and TRBJ2-7; D gene uncertain. Germline assignment: CDR1 LNHNV and CDR2 YYDKDF (reference sequence). The CDR3 has 13 residues. The V gene lost 0 bases and the J gene lost 4 bases, with 7 bases spanning the gap. The CDR3 loop is CATSRDPSYEQYV. The CDR3, as DNA: TGTGCCACCAGCAGAGATCCGAGTTACGAGCAGTACGTC.

This clone is a singleton in its sample. The rearrangement uses TRBV2 and TRBJ1-2; 8 nucleotides align to TRBD1. J lost 4 bases, V lost 6 bases, and 1 base had no gene match. Germline V gene lookup returns CDR1 SNHLY and CDR2 FYNNEI. CDR3 length: 12 amino acids. The CDR3 protein is CASRGTGYGYTF. DNA for the CDR3: TGTGCCAGCAGGGGGACAGGCTATGGCTACACCTTC. The full variable domain, completed using reference TRBV2 and TRBJ1-2, is EPEVTQTPSHQVTQMGQEVILRCVPISNHLYFYWYRQILGQKVEFLVSFYNNEISEKSEIFDDQFSVERPDGSNFTLKIRSTKLEDSAMYFCASRGTGYGYTFGSGTRLTVV.

The chain combines TRBV7-9 with TRBJ1-3; no clear D gene. The CDR3 spans 16 residues. Between the trimmed V and J ends, which lost 2 bases and 0 bases, there was a span of 11 bases. Germline-derived CDR1 and CDR2 are SEHNR and FQNEAQ (reference sequence). The CDR3: CASSLMAGSSGNTIYF. Here the CDR3 DNA reads TGTGCCAGCAGCTTAATGGCAGGAAGCTCTGGAAACACCATATATTTT.

The rearrangement joins TRBV19 to TRBJ1-5; tentatively, D is TRBD1 (6 bases). The CDR3 is 14 residues long. CDR1 and CDR2 from the germline V gene are LNHDA and SQIVND (reference sequence). The ends were cut back, 3 bases at V and 4 bases at J, with 10 bases in the middle. DNA of the CDR3: TGTGCCAGTAGTATGTGGGACAAAAATCAGCCCCAGCATTTT. It translates to CASSMWDKNQPQHF.

The chain has TRBV11-3 and TRBJ1-2; TRBD1 matches at 9 bases. The CDR3 extends over 16 amino acids. Germline V gene sequence: CDR1 SGHNT, CDR2 YENEEA. J was trimmed by 4 bases and V by 2 bases; bases with no gene match: 8. CDR3 in amino acids: CASSLSPDRGSYGYTF. CDR3 coding DNA: TGTGCCAGCAGCTTATCCCCGGACAGGGGCTCCTATGGCTACACCTTC.

The chain couples TRBV5-8 to TRBJ2-5; D uncertain. Germline-derived CDR1 and CDR2 are SGHTS and YDEGEE. The CDR3 sequence is 14 residues long. V was pared by 0 bases and J by 1 base, with 7 bases between. CDR3 residues: CASSLVGLQETQYF. In DNA, the CDR3 is TGTGCCAGCAGCTTGGTGGGCCTCCAAGAGACCCAGTACTTC.

V is TRBV28 and J is TRBJ1-4, with 7 bases aligning to TRBD1. The length of the CDR3 is 18 residues. V trimming: 4 bases; J trimming: 3 bases; junction bases outside the gene matches: 14. Germline lookup yields CDR1 MDHEN and CDR2 SYDVKM. The CDR3 is CASSSYRETGAPNEKLFF. CDR3 bases: TGTGCCAGCAGTTCATATCGGGAAACAGGGGCTCCTAATGAAAAACTGTTTTTT.

Only one count was recorded for this clone. V is TRBV24-1 and J is TRBJ2-1, with 10 bases lining up with TRBD1. V shed 5 bases, J shed 5 bases, and the junction held 8 bases outside the gene matches. Germline V gene sequence: CDR1 KGHDR, CDR2 SFDVKD. The CDR3 has 16 residues. The CDR3: CATSGLDRGHDNEQFF. The CDR3 region has the DNA TGTGCCACCAGTGGTCTCGACAGGGGGCACGACAATGAGCAGTTCTTC.

This clone was detected once. The chain is built from TRBV4-3 and TRBJ2-5; 12 nucleotides match TRBD2. Germline V gene data show CDR1 as LGHNA and CDR2 as YSLEER. The CDR3 has 18 residues. J gave up 9 bases and V 1 base, and 15 bases lay outside the gene matches. The chain's CDR3 is CASSQAEPASGRAPAQYF. The CDR3 DNA reads TGCGCCAGCAGCCAAGCGGAGCCCGCTAGCGGGAGGGCCCCGGCCCAGTACTTC.

The chain employs TRBV12-3 or TRBV12-4 and TRBJ2-3, with TRBD2 matching 7 bases. V was pared by 3 bases and J by 9 bases, with 6 bases of the junction left unmatched. The CDR3 runs 13 residues. The CDR3 region has the DNA TGTGCCAGCAGTTTTGGGGGGGATAAGACGCAGTATTTT. This sequence encodes CASSFGGDKTQYF.

V usage is TRBV19 and J usage is TRBJ2-1; TRBD2 matches at 12 bases. CDR3 size: 18 residues. V lost 6 bases, J lost 8 bases, and 17 bases stayed unmatched. The germline V gene has CDR1 LNHDA and CDR2 SQIVND (reference sequence). The DNA for the CDR3 is TGTGCCAGTAGCATCATGACCAGACTAGCGGGAGTAAGAGATGAGCAGTTCTTC. It is translated as CASSIMTRLAGVRDEQFF.

The V and J genes are TRBV27 and TRBJ2-7; 9 positions agree with TRBD1. With V trimmed by 4 bases and J by 7 bases, 11 bases remained unmatched. Germline V gene data show CDR1 as MNHEY and CDR2 as SMNVEV (reference sequence). The CDR3 runs to 15 residues. The CDR3 coding sequence is TGTGCCAGCAGTTCCAGGGACAGGGAACTCTCAGAGCAGTACTTC. The encoded protein is CASSSRDRELSEQYF.

The rearrangement uses TRBV3-1 (or the pseudogene TRBV3-2) and TRBJ2-2; TRBD2 matches 9 bases. Trimming at V came to 4 bases and at J to 4 bases, leaving 4 bases not matched to a gene. Germline values: CDR1 LGHDT, CDR2 YNNKEL (reference sequence). There are 15 residues in the CDR3. The CDR3 DNA follows: TGTGCCAGCAGCCCGGCTAGCGGGGCCACCGGGGAGCTGTTTTTT. Translated, it gives CASSPASGATGELFF.

This chain joins TRBV9 and TRBJ2-1; TRBD2 agrees at 11 bases. CDR3 size: 15 residues. Germline-derived CDR1 and CDR2 are SGDLS and YYNGEE. V shed 2 bases, J shed 6 bases, and the junction held 4 bases outside the gene matches. The CDR3 coding sequence is TGTGCCAGCAGCGTTAGCGGGGGGGCGGGCAATGAGCAGTTCTTC. This gives the protein CASSVSGGAGNEQFF.

This clone is a singleton in its sample. The J gene is TRBJ2-5, the V gene TRBV3-1 (or the pseudogene TRBV3-2), with unresolved D. The CDR3 consists of 13 residues. Trimming removed 4 bases at V and 1 base at J, with 7 bases between. The germline V gene has CDR1 LGHDT and CDR2 YNNKEL (reference sequence). The CDR3: CASSPPGQETQYF. The CDR3 coding sequence is TGTGCCAGCAGCCCCCCCGGCCAAGAGACCCAGTACTTC.

This chain joins TRBV7-9 and TRBJ1-1; 9 nucleotides match TRBD1. V dropped 5 bases and J dropped 1; count of bases not matched to a gene: 5. Per germline, CDR1 SEHNR and CDR2 FQNEAQ (reference sequence). The CDR3 sequence is 15 residues long. Here the CDR3 DNA reads TGTGCCAGCAGCCGGGGACAGGGATCGAACACTGAAGCTTTCTTT. Translating it yields CASSRGQGSNTEAFF.

The rearrangement uses TRBV18 and TRBJ1-4; 8 bases line up with TRBD1. V lost 4 bases and J lost 8; bases outside the gene matches: 6. From germline, CDR1 is KGHSH and CDR2 LQKENI. This CDR3 is built from 14 residues. The CDR3, as DNA: TGTGCCAGCTCACGTGCAGGGGGCCACGAAAAACTGTTTTTT. Its protein product is CASSRAGGHEKLFF.